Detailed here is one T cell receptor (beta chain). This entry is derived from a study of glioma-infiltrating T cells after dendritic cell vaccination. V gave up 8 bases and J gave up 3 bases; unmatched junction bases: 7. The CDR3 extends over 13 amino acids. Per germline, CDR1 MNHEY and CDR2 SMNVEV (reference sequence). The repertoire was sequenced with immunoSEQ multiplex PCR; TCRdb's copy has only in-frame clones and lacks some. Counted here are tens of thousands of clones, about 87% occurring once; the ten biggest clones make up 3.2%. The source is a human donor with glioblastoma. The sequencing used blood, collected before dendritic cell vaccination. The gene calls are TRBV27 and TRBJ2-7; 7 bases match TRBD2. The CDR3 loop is CASGGGRNYEQYF. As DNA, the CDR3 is TGTGCCAGCGGAGGCGGGAGAAACTACGAGCAGTACTTC.